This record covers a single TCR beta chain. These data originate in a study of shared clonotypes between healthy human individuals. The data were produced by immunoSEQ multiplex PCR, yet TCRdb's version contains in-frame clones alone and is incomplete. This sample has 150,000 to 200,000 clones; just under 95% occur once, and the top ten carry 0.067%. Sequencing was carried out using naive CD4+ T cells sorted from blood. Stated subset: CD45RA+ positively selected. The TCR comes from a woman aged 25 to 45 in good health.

The CDR3 DNA reads TGTGCCAGTAAGGGGGACAGGGACTCCTACGAGCAGTACTTC. Protein sequence: CASKGDRDSYEQYF. The chain links TRBV19 to TRBJ2-7, with 9 bases fitting TRBD1. This CDR3 is built from 14 residues. The germline V gene has CDR1 LNHDA and CDR2 SQIVND (reference sequence). J was trimmed by 0 bases and V by 7 bases; bases with no gene match: 4. Using reference TRBV19 and TRBJ2-7 for the parts outside the CDR3, the full variable domain is DGGITQSPKYLFRKEGQNVTLSCEQNLNHDAMYWYRQDPGQGLRLIYYSQIVNDFQKGDIAEGYSVSREKKESFPLTVTSAQKNPTAFYLCASKGDRDSYEQYFGPGTRLTVT.